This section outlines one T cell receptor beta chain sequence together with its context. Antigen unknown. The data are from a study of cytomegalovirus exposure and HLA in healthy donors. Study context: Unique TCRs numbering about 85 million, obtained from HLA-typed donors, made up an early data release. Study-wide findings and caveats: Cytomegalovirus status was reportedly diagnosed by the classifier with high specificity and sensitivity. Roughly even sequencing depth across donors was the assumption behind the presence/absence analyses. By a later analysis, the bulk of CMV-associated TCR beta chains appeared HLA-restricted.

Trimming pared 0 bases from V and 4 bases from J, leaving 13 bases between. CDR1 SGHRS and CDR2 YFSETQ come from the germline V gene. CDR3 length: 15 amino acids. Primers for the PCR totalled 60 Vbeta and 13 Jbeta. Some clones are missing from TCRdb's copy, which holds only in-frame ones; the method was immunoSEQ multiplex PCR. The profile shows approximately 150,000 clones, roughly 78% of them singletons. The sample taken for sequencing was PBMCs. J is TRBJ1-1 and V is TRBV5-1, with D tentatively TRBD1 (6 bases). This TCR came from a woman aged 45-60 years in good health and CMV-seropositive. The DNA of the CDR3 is TGCGCCAGCAGCTTGGGGGCAGGGGAAGCCACTGAAGCTTTCTTT. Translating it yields CASSLGAGEATEAFF.